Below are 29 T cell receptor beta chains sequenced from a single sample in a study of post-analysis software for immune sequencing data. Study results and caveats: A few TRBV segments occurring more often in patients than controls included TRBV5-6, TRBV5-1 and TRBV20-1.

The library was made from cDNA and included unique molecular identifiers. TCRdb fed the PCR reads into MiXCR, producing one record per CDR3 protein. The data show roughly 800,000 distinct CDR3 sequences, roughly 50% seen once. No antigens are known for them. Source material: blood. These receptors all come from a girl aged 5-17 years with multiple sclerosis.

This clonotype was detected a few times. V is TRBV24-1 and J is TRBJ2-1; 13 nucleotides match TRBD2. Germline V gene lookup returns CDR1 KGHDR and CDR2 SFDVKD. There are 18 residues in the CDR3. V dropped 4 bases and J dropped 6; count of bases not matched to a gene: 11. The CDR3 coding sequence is TGTGCCACCAGTGACAAACGGGGACTAGCGGGACAGCTCAATGAGCAGTTCTTC. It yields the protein CATSDKRGLAGQLNEQFF.

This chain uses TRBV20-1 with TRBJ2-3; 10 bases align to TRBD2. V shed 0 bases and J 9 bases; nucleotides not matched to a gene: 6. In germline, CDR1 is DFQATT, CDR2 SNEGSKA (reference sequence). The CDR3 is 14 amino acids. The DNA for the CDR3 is TGCAGTGCTAGAGACACCGCGACTAGCGGGACGCAGTATTTT. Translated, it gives CSARDTATSGTQYF.

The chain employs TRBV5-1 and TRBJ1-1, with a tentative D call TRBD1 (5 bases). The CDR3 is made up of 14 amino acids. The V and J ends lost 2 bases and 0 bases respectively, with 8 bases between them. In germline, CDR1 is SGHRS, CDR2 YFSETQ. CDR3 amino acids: CASSFGAMNTEAFF. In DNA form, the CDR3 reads TGCGCCAGCAGCTTTGGGGCCATGAACACTGAAGCTTTCTTT.

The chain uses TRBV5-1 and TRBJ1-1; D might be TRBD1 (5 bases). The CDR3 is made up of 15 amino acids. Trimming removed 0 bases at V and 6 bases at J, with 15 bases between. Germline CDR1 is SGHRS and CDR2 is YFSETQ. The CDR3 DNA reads TGCGCCAGCAGCTTGGCTTTTGGGGGGACGCCTGAAGCTTTCTTT. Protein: CASSLAFGGTPEAFF.

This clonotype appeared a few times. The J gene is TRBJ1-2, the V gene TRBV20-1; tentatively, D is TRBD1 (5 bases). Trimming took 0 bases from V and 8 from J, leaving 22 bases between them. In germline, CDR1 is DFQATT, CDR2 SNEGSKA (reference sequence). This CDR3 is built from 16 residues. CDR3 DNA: TGCAGTGCTAGAGACCCGGTTGCCGGGACCCAATCGGGCTACACCTTC. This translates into CSARDPVAGTQSGYTF.

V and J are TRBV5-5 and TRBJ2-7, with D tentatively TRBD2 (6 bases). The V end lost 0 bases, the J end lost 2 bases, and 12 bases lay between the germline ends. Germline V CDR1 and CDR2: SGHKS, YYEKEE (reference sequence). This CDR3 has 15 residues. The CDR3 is CASSLAARDTYEQYF. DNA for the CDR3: TGTGCCAGCAGCTTGGCGGCGCGGGATACCTACGAGCAGTACTTC.

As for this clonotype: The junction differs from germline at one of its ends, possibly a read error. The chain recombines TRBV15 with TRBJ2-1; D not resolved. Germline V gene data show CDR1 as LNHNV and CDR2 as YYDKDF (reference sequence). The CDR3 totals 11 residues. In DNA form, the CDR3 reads TGTGCCGCCAGCACCCACAATGAGCAGTTCTTC. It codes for CAASTHNEQFF.

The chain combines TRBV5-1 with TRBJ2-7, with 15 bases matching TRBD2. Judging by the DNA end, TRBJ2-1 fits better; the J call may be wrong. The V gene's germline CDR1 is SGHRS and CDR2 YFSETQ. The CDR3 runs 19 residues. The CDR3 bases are TGCGCCAGCAGCCAGGGGGGGACTAGCGGGAGGCCCCTAACCAATGAGCAGTTCTTC. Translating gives CASSQGGTSGRPLTNEQFF.

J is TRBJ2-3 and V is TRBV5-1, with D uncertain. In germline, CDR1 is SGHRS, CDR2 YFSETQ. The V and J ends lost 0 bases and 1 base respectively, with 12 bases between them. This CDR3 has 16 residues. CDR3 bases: TGCGCCAGCAGCTTGGGCCTGGCGGCGGGCACAGATACGCAGTATTTT. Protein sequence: CASSLGLAAGTDTQYF.

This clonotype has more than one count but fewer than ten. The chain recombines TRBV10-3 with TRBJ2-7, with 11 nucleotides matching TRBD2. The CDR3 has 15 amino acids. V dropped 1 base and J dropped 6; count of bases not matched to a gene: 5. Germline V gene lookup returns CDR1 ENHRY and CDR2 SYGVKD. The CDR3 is CAISEFSGRAPEQYF. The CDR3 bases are TGTGCCATCAGTGAGTTTAGCGGGAGGGCCCCCGAGCAGTACTTC.

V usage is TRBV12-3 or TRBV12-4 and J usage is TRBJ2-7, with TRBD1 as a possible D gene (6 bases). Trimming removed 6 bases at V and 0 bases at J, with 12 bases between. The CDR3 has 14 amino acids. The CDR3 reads CASSRGQLSYEQYF. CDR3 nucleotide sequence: TGTGCCAGCAGCCGAGGACAGCTCTCCTACGAGCAGTACTTC.

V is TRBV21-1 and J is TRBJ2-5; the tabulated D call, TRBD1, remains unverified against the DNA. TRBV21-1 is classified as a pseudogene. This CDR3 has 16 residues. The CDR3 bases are TGTGCCAGCAGTCCCGAGGAGCGGGGGAGCCAAGAGACCCAGTACTTC. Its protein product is CASSPEERGSQETQYF.

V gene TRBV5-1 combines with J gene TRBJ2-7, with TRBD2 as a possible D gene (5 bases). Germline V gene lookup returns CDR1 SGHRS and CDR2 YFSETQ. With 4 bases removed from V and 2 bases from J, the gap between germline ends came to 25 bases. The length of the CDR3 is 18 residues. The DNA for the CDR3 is TGCGCCAGCAGCCCCCGGACCGGGAATTACCAAATACCCTACGAGCAGTACTTC. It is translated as CASSPRTGNYQIPYEQYF. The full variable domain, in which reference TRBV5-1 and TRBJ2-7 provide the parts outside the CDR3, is KAGVTQTPRYLIKTRGQQVTLSCSPISGHRSVSWYQQTPGQGLQFLFEYFSETQRNKGNFPGRFSGRQFSNSRSEMNVSTLELGDSALYLCASSPRTGNYQIPYEQYFGPGTRLTVT.

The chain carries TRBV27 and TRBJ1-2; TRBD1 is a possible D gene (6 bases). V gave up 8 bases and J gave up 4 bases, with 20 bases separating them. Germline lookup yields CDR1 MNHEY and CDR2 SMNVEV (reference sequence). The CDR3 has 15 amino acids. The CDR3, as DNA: TGTGCCAGCTCCTTCTCCCACAGGGATTCCTATGGCTACACCTTC. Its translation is CASSFSHRDSYGYTF.

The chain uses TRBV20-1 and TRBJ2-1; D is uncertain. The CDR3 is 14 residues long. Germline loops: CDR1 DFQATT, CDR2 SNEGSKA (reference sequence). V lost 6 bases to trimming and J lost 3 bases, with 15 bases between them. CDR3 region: CSASTQVIYNEQFF. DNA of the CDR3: TGCAGTGCCTCGACGCAGGTGATCTACAATGAGCAGTTCTTC.

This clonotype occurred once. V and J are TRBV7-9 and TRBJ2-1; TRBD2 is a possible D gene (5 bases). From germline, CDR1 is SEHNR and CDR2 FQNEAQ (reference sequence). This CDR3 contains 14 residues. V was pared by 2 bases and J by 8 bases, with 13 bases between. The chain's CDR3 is CASSLQNLADEQFF. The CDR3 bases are TGTGCCAGCAGCTTACAAAACCTAGCTGATGAGCAGTTCTTC. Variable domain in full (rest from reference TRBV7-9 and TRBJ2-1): DTGVSQNPRHKITKRGQNVTFRCDPISEHNRLYWYRQTLGQGPEFLTYFQNEAQLEKSRLLSDRFSAERPKGSFSTLEIQRTEQGDSAMYLCASSLQNLADEQFFGPGTRLTVL.

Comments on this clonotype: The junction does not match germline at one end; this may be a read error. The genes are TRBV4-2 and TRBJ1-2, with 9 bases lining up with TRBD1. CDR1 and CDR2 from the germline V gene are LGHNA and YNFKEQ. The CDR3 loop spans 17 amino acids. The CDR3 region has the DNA TGTGCCTGCAGCCAAGCCTCCGCTGGGACAGGGAGTAATGGCTACACCTTC. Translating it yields CACSQASAGTGSNGYTF.

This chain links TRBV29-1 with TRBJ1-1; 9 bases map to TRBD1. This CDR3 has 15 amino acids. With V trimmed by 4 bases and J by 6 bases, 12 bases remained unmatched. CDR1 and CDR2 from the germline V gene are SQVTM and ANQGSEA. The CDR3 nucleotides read TGCAGCGTTGTCCCTTCGGGGACAGGGAATTCTGAAGCTTTCTTT. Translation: CSVVPSGTGNSEAFF.

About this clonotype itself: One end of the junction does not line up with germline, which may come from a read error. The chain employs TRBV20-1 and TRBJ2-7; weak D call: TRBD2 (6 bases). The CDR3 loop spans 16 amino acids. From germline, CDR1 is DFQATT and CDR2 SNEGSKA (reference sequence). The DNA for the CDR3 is TGCAGTGCTAGACCAATCGACCAGGGAGGTACCTACGAGCAGTACTTT. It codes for CSARPIDQGGTYEQYF.

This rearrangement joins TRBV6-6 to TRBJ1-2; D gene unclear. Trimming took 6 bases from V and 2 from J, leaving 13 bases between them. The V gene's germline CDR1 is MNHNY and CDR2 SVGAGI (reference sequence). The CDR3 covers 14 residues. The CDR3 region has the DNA TGTGCCAGCAGGCAGGAAGTTCCCAACTATGGCTACACCTTC. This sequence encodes CASRQEVPNYGYTF.

The CDR3 nucleotides are TGCGCCAGCAGTCCGGGACAGGGGTTCGAGCAGTACTTC. Its protein product is CASSPGQGFEQYF. The chain combines TRBV5-1 with TRBJ2-7, with 10 bases aligning to TRBD1. V trimming: 5 bases; J trimming: 6 bases; junction bases outside the gene matches: 5. This CDR3 region has 13 residues. Germline CDR1 and CDR2: SGHRS and YFSETQ. The entire variable domain, with the rest obtained from reference TRBV5-1 and TRBJ2-7, is as follows: KAGVTQTPRYLIKTRGQQVTLSCSPISGHRSVSWYQQTPGQGLQFLFEYFSETQRNKGNFPGRFSGRQFSNSRSEMNVSTLELGDSALYLCASSPGQGFEQYFGPGTRLTVT.

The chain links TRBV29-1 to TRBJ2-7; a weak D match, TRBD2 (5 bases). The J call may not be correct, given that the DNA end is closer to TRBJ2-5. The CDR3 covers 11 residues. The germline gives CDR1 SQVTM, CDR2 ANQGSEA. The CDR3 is CSVLPRGTQYF. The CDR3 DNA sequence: TGCAGCGTTCTACCTCGGGGGACCCAGTACTTC.

CDR3 sequence reads: CASSLARGAADEQFF. CDR3 sequence (DNA): TGTGCCAGCAGCTTAGCGAGGGGCGCGGCCGATGAGCAGTTCTTC. The rearrangement joins TRBV7-2 to TRBJ2-1; the D gene could be TRBD1 or TRBD2 (5 bases each). The germline V gene encodes CDR1 SGHTA and CDR2 FQGNSA. The CDR3 loop spans 15 amino acids. Deletions cut 0 bases from V and 8 bases from J, with 14 bases between.

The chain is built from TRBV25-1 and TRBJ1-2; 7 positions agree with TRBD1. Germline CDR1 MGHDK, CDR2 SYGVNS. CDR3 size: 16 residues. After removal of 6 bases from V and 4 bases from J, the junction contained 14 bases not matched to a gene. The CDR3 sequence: CASSHKGQLFGYGYTF. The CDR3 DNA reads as TGTGCCAGCAGCCATAAGGGACAGCTCTTTGGCTATGGCTACACCTTC.

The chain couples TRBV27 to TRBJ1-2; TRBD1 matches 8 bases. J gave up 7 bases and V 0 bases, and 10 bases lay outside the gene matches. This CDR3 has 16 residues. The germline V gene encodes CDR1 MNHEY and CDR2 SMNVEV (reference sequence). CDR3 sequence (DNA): TGTGCCAGCAGTTTATCCGCAGGGGGCGAGATAGGTGGCTACACCTTC. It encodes CASSLSAGGEIGGYTF.

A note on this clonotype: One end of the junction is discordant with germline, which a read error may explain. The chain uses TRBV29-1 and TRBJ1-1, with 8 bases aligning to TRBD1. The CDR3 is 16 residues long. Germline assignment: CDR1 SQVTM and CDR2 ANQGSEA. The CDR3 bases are TGCAGCGTCATTGTTTTCCCGGACAGGGTGAAGACTGAAGCTTTCTTT. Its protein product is CSVIVFPDRVKTEAFF. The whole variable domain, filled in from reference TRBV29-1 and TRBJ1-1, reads SAVISQKPSRDICQRGTSLTIQCQVDSQVTMMFWYRQQPGQSLTLIATANQGSEATYESGFVIDKFPISRPNLTFSTLTVSNMSPEDSSIYLCSVIVFPDRVKTEAFFGQGTRLTVV.

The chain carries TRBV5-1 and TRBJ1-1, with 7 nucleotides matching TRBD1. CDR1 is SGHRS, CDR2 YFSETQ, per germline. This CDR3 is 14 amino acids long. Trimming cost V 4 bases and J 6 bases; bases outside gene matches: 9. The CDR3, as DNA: TGCGCCAGCAGCCCGACAGGGCTGTCCTCTGAAGCTTTCTTT. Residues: CASSPTGLSSEAFF. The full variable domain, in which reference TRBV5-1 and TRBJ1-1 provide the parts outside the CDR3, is KAGVTQTPRYLIKTRGQQVTLSCSPISGHRSVSWYQQTPGQGLQFLFEYFSETQRNKGNFPGRFSGRQFSNSRSEMNVSTLELGDSALYLCASSPTGLSSEAFFGQGTRLTVV.

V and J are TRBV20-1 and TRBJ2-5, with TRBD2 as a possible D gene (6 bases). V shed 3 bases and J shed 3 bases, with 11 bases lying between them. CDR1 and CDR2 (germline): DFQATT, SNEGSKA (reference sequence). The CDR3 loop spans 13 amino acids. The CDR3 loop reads CSASHPGEETQYF. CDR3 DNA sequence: TGCAGTGCTAGCCACCCGGGGGAAGAGACCCAGTACTTC.

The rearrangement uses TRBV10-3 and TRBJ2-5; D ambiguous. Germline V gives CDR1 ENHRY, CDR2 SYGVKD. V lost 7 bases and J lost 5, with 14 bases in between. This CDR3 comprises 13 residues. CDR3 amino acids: CAIMIGLGETQYF. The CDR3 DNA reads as TGTGCCATCATGATAGGTCTGGGGGAGACCCAGTACTTC.